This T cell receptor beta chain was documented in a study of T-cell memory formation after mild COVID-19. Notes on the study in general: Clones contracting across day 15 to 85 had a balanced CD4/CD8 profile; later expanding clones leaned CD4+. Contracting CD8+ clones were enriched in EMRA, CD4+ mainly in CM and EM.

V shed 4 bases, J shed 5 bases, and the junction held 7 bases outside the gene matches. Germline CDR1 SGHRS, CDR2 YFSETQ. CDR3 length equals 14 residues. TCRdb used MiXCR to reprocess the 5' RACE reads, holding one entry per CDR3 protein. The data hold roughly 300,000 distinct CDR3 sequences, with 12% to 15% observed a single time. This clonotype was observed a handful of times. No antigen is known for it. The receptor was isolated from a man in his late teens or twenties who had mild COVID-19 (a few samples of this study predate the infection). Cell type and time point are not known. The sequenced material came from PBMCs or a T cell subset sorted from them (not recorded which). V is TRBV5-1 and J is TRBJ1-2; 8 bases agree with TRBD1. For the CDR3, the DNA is TGCGCCAGCAGCGCCCGGGACAGGACTTATGGCTACACCTTC. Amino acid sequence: CASSARDRTYGYTF.